Below are 2 T cell receptor beta chains sequenced from a single sample in a study of cytomegalovirus exposure and HLA in healthy donors. PCR amplification relied on 60 Vbeta primers (plus 13 Jbeta primers). The protocol was immunoSEQ multiplex PCR, while the TCRdb copy is restricted to in-frame clones and leaves out a portion. The repertoire table contains approximately 140,000 clones. Material: PBMCs. These receptors all stem from a man in his forties in good health and CMV-seronegative.

The genes are TRBV6-1 and TRBJ2-7, with a tentative D call TRBD1 (6 bases). Trimming cost V 6 bases and J 3 bases, with 9 bases left between them. CDR1 is MNHNS, CDR2 SASEGT, per germline. The CDR3 has 12 amino acids. The CDR3 DNA follows: TGTGCCAGCAGCGTACAGGGCTACGAGCAGTACTTC. The encoded protein is CASSVQGYEQYF.

This chain connects TRBV7-3 to TRBJ2-7; D is unclear. Trimming pared 2 bases from V and 0 bases from J, leaving 11 bases between. Germline V lookup: CDR1 SGHTA, CDR2 FQGTGA. The CDR3 loop spans 15 amino acids. The CDR3 bases are TGTGCCAGCAGCTTATTTGGGCAGACCTCCTACGAGCAGTACTTC. It is translated as CASSLFGQTSYEQYF. Variable domain in full (rest from reference TRBV7-3 and TRBJ2-7): GAGVSQTPSNKVTEKGKYVELRCDPISGHTALYWYRQSLGQGPEFLIYFQGTGAADDSGLPNDRFFAVRPEGSVSTLKIQRTERGDSAVYLCASSLFGQTSYEQYFGPGTRLTVT.